This T cell receptor beta chain was documented in a study of blood T cell repertoires in COVID-19. For the study at large: Sites in the United States, Italy and Spain provided acute and convalescent COVID-19 samples. Sample material is recorded as cDNA or gDNA derived from T cells, B-cell-depleted T cells, or PBMCs.

This CDR3 is 15 amino acids long. Germline loops: CDR1 SGHRS, CDR2 YFSETQ. The ends lost 4 bases at V and 4 bases at J; junction bases unmatched: 9. TCRdb's table, derived via immunoSEQ multiplex PCR, lists solely in-frame clones and lacks some. Among 85,000 to 130,000 clones listed, 85% to 90% were seen once. Sequencing used peripheral blood. The receptor's source is a human donor in a cohort sampled during active COVID-19. The chain is built from TRBV5-1 and TRBJ2-7, with 9 bases matching TRBD1. CDR3 loop: CASSGRTGGAYEQYF. The DNA for the CDR3 is TGCGCCAGCAGCGGGAGAACAGGGGGCGCTTACGAGCAGTACTTC.